These 28 T cell receptor beta chains share one sample of origin, sequenced in a study of metastatic and nonmetastatic thyroid tumors. Through MiXCR, TCRdb re-clonotyped the PCR reads. The repertoire holds roughly 59,000 clones, with roughly 17% as singletons. Thyroid surgery was performed in patients who had received no treatment beforehand. Material: blood. The receptors here all came from a male donor with papillary thyroid cancer or a benign thyroid nodule (not recorded which). Some clones in this sample may be carry-over from other donors' samples.

There are many counts of this clone. The chain employs TRBV28 and TRBJ2-3, with D possibly matching TRBD1 (5 bases). This CDR3 is built from 17 residues. The germline V and J ends were trimmed by 5 bases and 2 bases, with 20 bases remaining between them. CDR1 and CDR2 (germline): MDHEN, SYDVKM. CDR3 loop: CASSLSVGLEDTDTQYF. CDR3 sequence (DNA): TGTGCCAGCAGTCTCTCTGTGGGGCTCGAAGACACAGATACGCAGTATTTT.

This clone was counted ten times or more. In nucleotides, the CDR3 is TGCAGTGCTAATCCACCCTACAATGAGCAGTTCTTC. Its translation is CSANPPYNEQFF. J is TRBJ2-1 and V is TRBV20-1, with D unresolved. Deletions cut 4 bases from V and 2 bases from J, with 6 bases between. Germline CDR1 is DFQATT and CDR2 is SNEGSKA (reference sequence). The CDR3 has 12 residues.

This clone has at least ten counts. This sequence joins TRBV20-1 and TRBJ1-3, with TRBD1 matching over 8 bases. CDR1 and CDR2 from the germline V gene are DFQATT and SNEGSKA (reference sequence). CDR3 length: 15 residues. V dropped 6 bases and J dropped 0; count of bases not matched to a gene: 7. For the CDR3, the DNA is TGCAGTGCCCCGGACAGGGTAGGCTCTGGAAACACCATATATTTT. It is translated as CSAPDRVGSGNTIYF.

A remark on this clone: This CDR3 is missing its conserved last phenylalanine or tryptophan, likely due to a read error. The V call is TRBV2, the J call TRBJ1-2; tentatively, D is TRBD1 (6 bases). The germline V gene has CDR1 SNHLY and CDR2 FYNNEI. This CDR3 comprises 13 residues. The CDR3 sequence is CAISGGDIYGYTL. Here the CDR3 DNA reads TGTGCCATCAGTGGGGGCGATATCTATGGTTACACCCTC.

On this clone: A clone one base away is much larger, so this may be a read error. The chain couples TRBV5-6 to TRBJ2-7, with D perhaps matching TRBD1 or TRBD2 (5 bases each). The CDR3 extends over 13 amino acids. Per germline, CDR1 SGHDT and CDR2 YYEEEE. The CDR3 nucleotides read TGTGCCATCAGCTTGTGGGGGTCCTACGAGCAGTACGTC. This gives the protein CAISLWGSYEQYV.

This clone was recorded many times. The CDR3 DNA sequence: TGTGCCAGCAGCCTCCTCGGGGGACTAGCGGGAGGTAGAGAGACCCAGTACTTC. It encodes CASSLLGGLAGGRETQYF. This chain joins TRBV3-1 and TRBJ2-5; TRBD2 matches 15 bases. Trimming at V came to 4 bases and at J to 4 bases, leaving 10 bases not matched to a gene. Germline loops: CDR1 LGHDT, CDR2 YNNKEL (reference sequence). The CDR3 loop spans 18 amino acids.

About this clone itself: Possible read error: a much larger clone is one base away. The V and J genes are TRBV5-6 and TRBJ2-2; TRBD2 matches at 10 bases. This CDR3 has 18 residues. V lost 3 bases and J lost 3; bases outside the gene matches: 11. Looked up from germline, CDR1 is SGHDT and CDR2 is YYEEEE. The CDR3 bases are TGTGCCAGCAGCTGGGGGACCGGGACTAGCGTCCACACCGGGGAGCTGTTTTTT. Translated, it gives CASSWGTGTSVHTGELFF.

This clone was detected many times. This rearrangement joins TRBV7-3 to TRBJ2-5; 7 bases match TRBD2. Germline V gene data show CDR1 as SGHTA and CDR2 as FQGTGA. Losses at the gene ends were 5 bases for V and 5 bases for J; bases not matched to a gene: 8. There are 14 residues in the CDR3. DNA for the CDR3: TGTGCCAGCAGCCCCTGGGGGGGGTTGGAGACCCAGTACTTC. Protein: CASSPWGGLETQYF. Filled out from reference TRBV7-3 and TRBJ2-5, the complete variable domain reads GAGVSQTPSNKVTEKGKYVELRCDPISGHTALYWYRQSLGQGPEFLIYFQGTGAADDSGLPNDRFFAVRPEGSVSTLKIQRTERGDSAVYLCASSPWGGLETQYFGPGTRLLVL.

This clone has at least ten counts. The V gene is TRBV5-1, the J gene TRBJ1-4; 8 nucleotides line up with TRBD1. Germline trimming cut 4 bases from V and 7 bases from J; bases unmatched to any gene: 9. Per the germline V gene, CDR1 is SGHRS and CDR2 is YFSETQ. The CDR3 loop spans 15 amino acids. CDR3 region: CASSTQGQGGEKLFF. CDR3 nucleotide sequence: TGCGCCAGCAGCACCCAAGGACAGGGTGGTGAAAAACTGTTTTTT.

This clone was counted ten times or more. The chain employs TRBV12-3 or TRBV12-4 and TRBJ2-1; D is undetermined. V was cut by 5 bases and J by 1 base, with 12 bases left in between. CDR3 size: 15 residues. CDR3 loop: CASSAPGLSYNEQFF. CDR3 coding DNA: TGTGCCAGCAGTGCCCCGGGTCTTTCCTACAATGAGCAGTTCTTC.

This clone came up many times. The gene calls are TRBV6-6 and TRBJ1-1; D remains unclear. The CDR3 length is 11 residues. The germline V gene encodes CDR1 MNHNY and CDR2 SVGAGI (reference sequence). Deletions cut 0 bases from V and 8 bases from J, with 4 bases between. The chain's CDR3 is CASSYSQEAFF. Here the CDR3 DNA reads TGTGCCAGCAGTTACTCACAAGAAGCTTTCTTT.

This clone occurred many times. The chain carries TRBV6-1 and TRBJ2-3; D ambiguous. The germline gives CDR1 MNHNS, CDR2 SASEGT. This CDR3 is 13 amino acids long. The V and J ends lost 3 bases and 9 bases respectively, with 13 bases between them. The CDR3 spells CASSEGDAITQYF. The DNA for the CDR3 is TGTGCCAGCAGTGAGGGCGACGCCATCACGCAGTATTTT.

This clone was recorded many times. V usage is TRBV18 and J usage is TRBJ2-1; TRBD1 aligns across 8 bases. This CDR3 has 15 residues. V gave up 5 bases and J gave up 4 bases; unmatched junction bases: 7. CDR1 and CDR2 (germline): KGHSH, LQKENI. The CDR3 here is CASSSGGQDYNEQFF. DNA of the CDR3: TGTGCCAGCTCATCCGGGGGACAGGATTACAATGAGCAGTTCTTC.

The chain couples TRBV19 to TRBJ1-1; tentative D call: TRBD1 (5 bases). The germline V gene encodes CDR1 LNHDA and CDR2 SQIVND (reference sequence). The CDR3 sequence is 17 residues long. Trimming took off 5 bases at V and 3 bases at J, with 22 bases between the two ends. The CDR3 is CASSWNPGPTADTEAFF. The CDR3 bases are TGTGCCAGTAGTTGGAATCCGGGACCGACTGCTGACACTGAAGCTTTCTTT.

Ten or more counts support this clone. The V call is TRBV30, the J call TRBJ2-3; no definite D call. V shed 2 bases and J shed 3 bases, with 6 bases lying between them. Germline-derived CDR1 and CDR2 are GTSNPN and SVGIG (reference sequence). This CDR3 region has 12 residues. CDR3 amino acids: CAWSRETDTQYF. DNA of the CDR3: TGTGCCTGGAGTAGGGAAACAGATACGCAGTATTTT.

This clone was recorded once. Sequence at one end of the junction differs from germline and may be a read error. This sequence joins TRBV20-1 and TRBJ1-2; the D is unclear. Germline CDR1 is DFQATT and CDR2 is SNEGSKA (reference sequence). This CDR3 is built from 13 residues. The CDR3 loop reads CNARGWANYGYTF. Here the CDR3 DNA reads TGCAATGCTAGAGGCTGGGCTAACTATGGCTACACCTTC.

Concerning this clone itself: One end of the junction is discordant with germline, which a read error may explain. The chain employs TRBV9 and TRBJ2-3, with a weak D call TRBD2 (6 bases). Germline V CDR1 and CDR2: SGDLS, YYNGEE. The CDR3 loop spans 17 amino acids. CDR3 protein: CAISANLAWISKDTQYF. CDR3 nucleotide sequence: TGTGCCATCAGCGCAAATCTAGCGTGGATATCCAAAGATACGCAGTATTTT.

For this clone: A much bigger clone sits one base away, suggesting this may be a read error. The chain carries TRBV5-6 and TRBJ2-1, with 13 bases fitting TRBD2. Germline assignment: CDR1 SGHDT and CDR2 YYEEEE. Germline trimming cut 9 bases from V and 10 bases from J; bases unmatched to any gene: 7. CDR3 length: 13 amino acids. CDR3 residues: CANNGLAGDEQFF. The CDR3 DNA reads as TGTGCCAACAACGGACTAGCGGGAGACGAGCAGTTCTTC. The entire variable domain, with the rest obtained from reference TRBV5-6 and TRBJ2-1, is as follows: DAGVTQSPTHLIKTRGQQVTLRCSPKSGHDTVSWYQQALGQGPQFIFQYYEEEERQRGNFPDRFSGHQFPNYSSELNVNALLLGDSALYLCANNGLAGDEQFFGPGTRLTVL.

This clone occurred many times. The chain links TRBV19 to TRBJ1-2; D is undetermined. The CDR3 is 14 residues long. The germline V gene has CDR1 LNHDA and CDR2 SQIVND (reference sequence). V was clipped by 3 bases and J by 5 bases, with 13 bases between them. In DNA, the CDR3 is TGTGCCAGTAGTATTGGCCAGATAGCTTATGGCTACACCTTC. Protein product: CASSIGQIAYGYTF.

This clone turned up a few times. V usage is TRBV6-1 and J usage is TRBJ1-1, with D maybe TRBD1 (5 bases). Germline V gene lookup returns CDR1 MNHNS and CDR2 SASEGT. This CDR3 region has 16 residues. Trimming removed 2 bases from V and 3 bases from J, with 16 bases in between. CDR3 in amino acids: CASSETGGRSDTEAFF. The CDR3 DNA follows: TGTGCCAGCAGTGAAACTGGGGGGAGGTCGGACACTGAAGCTTTCTTT.

As regards this clone: This may arise from a read error, as a much more abundant clone is one base away. The chain uses TRBV19 and TRBJ2-3; the D is unclear. The CDR3 is 12 residues long. The germline gives CDR1 LNHDA, CDR2 SQIVND (reference sequence). Trimming shortened V by 5 bases and J by 6 bases, and 9 bases separated the two germline ends. The CDR3 DNA reads TGTGCCAGTAGTCTTTCCTGGGATACGCAGTATTTT. Protein: CASSLSWDTQYF.

This clone was detected ten times or more. The V gene is TRBV4-2, the J gene TRBJ2-2; either TRBD1 or TRBD2 may supply D (5 bases each). Between the trimmed V and J ends, which lost 4 bases and 0 bases, there was a span of 15 bases. This CDR3 has 17 residues. Germline lookup yields CDR1 LGHNA and CDR2 YNFKEQ. CDR3 amino acids: CASSPRRGRTNTGELFF. DNA for the CDR3: TGTGCCAGCAGCCCGCGTCGGGGCAGAACGAACACCGGGGAGCTGTTTTTT.

This chain links TRBV4-3 with TRBJ2-3, with D tentatively TRBD2 (6 bases). Germline V gives CDR1 LGHNA, CDR2 YSLEER. Trimming removed 4 bases from V and 5 bases from J, with 13 bases in between. The CDR3 runs 14 residues. The CDR3 loop reads CASSPRDSGDTQYF. The CDR3 DNA follows: TGCGCCAGCAGCCCCCGGGATAGCGGAGATACGCAGTATTTT.

This clone was found many times. The CDR3 DNA sequence: TGTGCCAGCTCACCATGGAACGGCACAGATACGCAGTATTTT. This gives the protein CASSPWNGTDTQYF. V gene TRBV18 combines with J gene TRBJ2-3; no definite D call. The CDR3 loop spans 14 amino acids. Germline V gene lookup returns CDR1 KGHSH and CDR2 LQKENI. V lost 2 bases to trimming and J lost 1 base, with 7 bases between them.

This clone was detected many times. The V call is TRBV7-9, the J call TRBJ2-7; 7 bases match TRBD2. Looked up from germline, CDR1 is SEHNR and CDR2 is FQNEAQ (reference sequence). V shed 5 bases, J shed 3 bases, and the junction held 10 bases outside the gene matches. This CDR3 has 15 residues. The CDR3 loop is CASSTLALALYEQYV. The CDR3 region has the DNA TGTGCCAGCAGCACACTAGCGCTAGCCCTCTACGAGCAGTACGTC.

This clone has a count of ten or more. V gene TRBV6-1 combines with J gene TRBJ2-2; no definite D call. Trimming left V 9 bases short and J 4 bases short, with 15 bases between. There are 14 residues in the CDR3. The germline CDR1 and CDR2 sequences are MNHNS and SASEGT. The CDR3 sequence is CASKGLLSTGELFF. CDR3 DNA sequence: TGTGCCAGTAAAGGGTTGTTAAGCACCGGGGAGCTGTTTTTT.

This clone came up many times. Since the CDR3 does not end with the conserved phenylalanine or tryptophan, this likely comes from a read error. This rearrangement joins TRBV30 to TRBJ2-1, with TRBD1 matching over 9 bases. The CDR3 is 13 amino acids. The V and J ends lost 5 bases and 7 bases, in that order; junction bases with no gene match: 6. Germline CDR1 is GTSNPN and CDR2 is SVGIG (reference sequence). CDR3 in DNA: TGTGCCTGGGCGAGAGGACAGGGGAATGAGCAGTTCTCC. As protein: CAWARGQGNEQFS.

Points on this clone: This clone may be a read error of a much larger clone one base away. The chain employs TRBV5-1 and TRBJ1-1, with D perhaps matching TRBD1 (5 bases). The germline CDR1 and CDR2 sequences are SGHRS and YFSETQ. The CDR3 consists of 14 residues. The CDR3 nucleotides are TGCGCCAGCAGCTCCAATTGGGGGAACACTGAAGATTTCTTT. Translating gives CASSSNWGNTEDFF.